Below, one TCR beta chain is given with its context. Its antigen is currently unknown. The germline gives CDR1 SNHLY, CDR2 FYNNEI. Trimming cost V 5 bases and J 5 bases, with 14 bases left between them. The CDR3 covers 14 residues. This specimen comes from a study of memory CD4+ T cells and cytomegalovirus serostatus. Profiling relied on immunoSEQ multiplex PCR, and the TCRdb table lists in-frame clones only, not all of them. The table shows about 56,000 clones, with about 80% occurring only once. Study-wide points: Suggested: most of the CMV-linked TCR signature lies in CD4+ memory cells.

The sort gate was single viable CD3+CD4+CD8-CD45RO+ cells for memory CD4+ T cells. CMV serostatus came from serum IgG against pp150, pp28, p38, p52. Sequencing was performed on memory CD4+ T cells from blood. The receptor was isolated from an adult in good health and CMV-seropositive. The chain carries TRBV2 and TRBJ2-3, with a tentative D call TRBD1 (5 bases). Here the CDR3 reads CASSTGRGGDTQYF. The CDR3 nucleotides read TGTGCCAGCAGTACCGGTAGGGGCGGAGATACGCAGTATTTT.